The 13 T cell receptor beta chains below all came from one sample that was sequenced in a study of regulatory T cells in long-lasting Graves disease. Time point here: newly diagnosed GD, antithyroid drugs for less than 3 months. From PBMCs, RNA was extracted and then used to make the TCR library. Construction of TCR beta libraries relied on iRepertoire HTBI primers and on Arm-PCR targeting CDR3 regions. TCRdb ran MiXCR on the multiplex PCR reads and lists one entry per CDR3 protein. The table includes roughly 520,000 distinct CDR3 sequences, around 13% detected once. The sample also formed part of further work on T cells in Graves' hyperthyroidism and ophthalmopathy.

The sample consisted of peripheral blood mononuclear cells (PBMCs), taken at new diagnosis, from a patient treated with antithyroid drugs. The receptors shown here come from a young woman with Graves disease.

This clonotype was counted a few times. The V and J genes are TRBV7-2 and TRBJ2-5; TRBD2 aligns across 13 bases. Trimming cost V 1 base and J 8 bases; bases outside gene matches: 1. CDR3 size: 14 residues. Germline V lookup: CDR1 SGHTA, CDR2 FQGNSA. The CDR3 DNA reads TGTGCCAGCAGCTTAGAGGGACTAGCGGGAACCCAGTACTTC. Translated: CASSLEGLAGTQYF.

This clonotype was observed a handful of times. J is TRBJ1-2 and V is TRBV20-1; TRBD1 is a possible D gene (5 bases). The CDR3 is 13 residues long. Germline assignment: CDR1 DFQATT and CDR2 SNEGSKA (reference sequence). V dropped 0 bases and J dropped 4 bases, with 9 bases sitting between them. The CDR3 sequence: CSARDRVAYGYTF. The CDR3 nucleotides are TGCAGTGCTAGAGACAGGGTGGCCTATGGCTACACCTTC.

Ten or more counts support this clonotype. The chain employs TRBV6-2 or TRBV6-3 and TRBJ1-1; 7 nucleotides line up with TRBD1. The CDR3 loop spans 13 amino acids. Looked up from germline, CDR1 is MNHEY and CDR2 is SVGEGT. The V gene end was trimmed by 4 bases and the J gene end by 5 bases; junction bases not matched to a gene: 4. CDR3 in DNA: TGTGCCAGCAGTTCGACAGGGAAGACTGAAGCTTTCTTT. This gives the protein CASSSTGKTEAFF.

This clonotype has ten or more counts. V and J are TRBV7-9 and TRBJ1-2, with D possibly TRBD1 on 6 matching bases. Germline V lookup: CDR1 SEHNR, CDR2 FQNEAQ (reference sequence). CDR3 length: 9 amino acids. CDR3 region: CAGADGYTF. CDR3 DNA: TGTGCGGGGGCGGATGGCTACACCTTC.

The genes are TRBV20-1 and TRBJ1-2; TRBD1 is a possible D gene (5 bases). This CDR3 is built from 13 residues. The germline V gene has CDR1 DFQATT and CDR2 SNEGSKA (reference sequence). Trimming left V 0 bases short and J 12 bases short, with 17 bases between. The CDR3 sequence: CSARDTVGTRDTF. Written as DNA, the CDR3 is TGCAGTGCTAGAGATACGGTAGGGACGAGGGACACCTTC.

This clonotype showed up just a few times. The chain uses TRBV24-1 and TRBJ2-2; tentative D call: TRBD2 (6 bases). The CDR3 runs to 15 residues. CDR1 is KGHDR and CDR2 is SFDVKD in the germline V gene. V was trimmed by 3 bases and J by 5 bases, leaving 12 bases between them. Written as DNA, the CDR3 is TGTGCCACCAGTGATGCGGGGACGGTTACCGGGGAGCTGTTTTTT. Translating gives CATSDAGTVTGELFF.

This clonotype was seen many times. The chain carries TRBV20-1 and TRBJ2-7; no clear D gene. Trimming cost V 3 bases and J 2 bases, with 8 bases left between them. The germline gives CDR1 DFQATT, CDR2 SNEGSKA (reference sequence). This CDR3 region has 12 residues. The CDR3 loop is CSASNAPYEQYF. CDR3 DNA: TGCAGTGCTAGCAACGCACCCTACGAGCAGTACTTC.

Ten or more counts support this clonotype. The chain couples TRBV2 to TRBJ2-1; perhaps TRBD1 as D (6 bases). There are 15 residues in the CDR3. V lost 4 bases to trimming and J lost 1 base, with 11 bases between them. Germline V gene lookup returns CDR1 SNHLY and CDR2 FYNNEI. CDR3 in amino acids: CASSVNRESYNEQFF. The CDR3 bases are TGTGCCAGCAGTGTGAACAGGGAGTCCTACAATGAGCAGTTCTTC.

This clonotype was detected only once. This chain links TRBV19 with TRBJ1-1, with 9 bases identical to TRBD1. The CDR3 is 14 residues long. The V gene's germline CDR1 is LNHDA and CDR2 SQIVND (reference sequence). V was pared by 6 bases and J by 6 bases, with 8 bases of the junction left unmatched. Here the CDR3 reads CASREDRGVPEAFF. The DNA of the CDR3 is TGTGCCAGTAGGGAGGACAGGGGAGTCCCTGAAGCTTTCTTT.

Ten or more counts support this clonotype. V is TRBV6-1 and J is TRBJ1-5; possibly TRBD1 for D (6 bases). There are 13 residues in the CDR3. Germline V gene lookup returns CDR1 MNHNS and CDR2 SASEGT. The ends were cut back, 5 bases at V and 4 bases at J, with 9 bases in the middle. The CDR3 protein is CASSHRENQPQHF. The CDR3 region has the DNA TGTGCCAGCAGTCACAGGGAGAATCAGCCCCAGCATTTT.

The chain joins TRBV4-1 to TRBJ2-7; 16 nucleotides align to TRBD2. Per germline, CDR1 MGHRA and CDR2 YSYEKL. V gave up 3 bases and J gave up 3 bases; unmatched junction bases: 11. The CDR3 sequence is 19 residues long. In DNA, the CDR3 is TGCGCCAGCAGCCACCCTACGGGACTAGCGGGAGGGAGGGACTACGAGCAGTACTTC. Protein: CASSHPTGLAGGRDYEQYF.

This clonotype was detected ten times or more. The CDR3, as DNA: TGTGCCAGCAGCCGCCGACGCCTCAATGAGCAGTTCTTC. Amino acids: CASSRRRLNEQFF. The chain uses TRBV14 and TRBJ2-1; no clear D. CDR3 size: 13 residues. The V end was cut by 4 bases, the J end by 6 bases, with 10 bases between. Germline lookup yields CDR1 SGHDN and CDR2 FVKESK.

This chain links TRBV5-1 with TRBJ2-3; no clear D. Trimming left V 6 bases short and J 0 bases short, with 11 bases between. The CDR3 sequence is 14 residues long. Germline V gene sequence: CDR1 SGHRS, CDR2 YFSETQ. CDR3 sequence reads: CASTQMTSTDTQYF. The CDR3 nucleotides read TGCGCCAGCACCCAAATGACTAGCACAGATACGCAGTATTTT. Using reference TRBV5-1 and TRBJ2-3 for the parts outside the CDR3, the full variable domain is KAGVTQTPRYLIKTRGQQVTLSCSPISGHRSVSWYQQTPGQGLQFLFEYFSETQRNKGNFPGRFSGRQFSNSRSEMNVSTLELGDSALYLCASTQMTSTDTQYFGPGTRLTVL.